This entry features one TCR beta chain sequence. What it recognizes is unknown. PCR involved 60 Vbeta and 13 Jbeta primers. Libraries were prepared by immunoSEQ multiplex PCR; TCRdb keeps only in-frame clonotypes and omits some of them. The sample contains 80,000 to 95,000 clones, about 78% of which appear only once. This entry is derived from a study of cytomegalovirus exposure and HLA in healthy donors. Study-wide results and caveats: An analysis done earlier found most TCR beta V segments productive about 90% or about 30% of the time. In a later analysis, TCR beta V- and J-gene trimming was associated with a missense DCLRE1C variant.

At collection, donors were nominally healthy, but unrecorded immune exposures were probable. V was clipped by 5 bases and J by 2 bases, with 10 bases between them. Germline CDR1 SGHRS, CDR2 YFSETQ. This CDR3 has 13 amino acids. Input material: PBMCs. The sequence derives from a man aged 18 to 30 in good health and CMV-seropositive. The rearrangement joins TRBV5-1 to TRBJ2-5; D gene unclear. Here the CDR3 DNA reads TGCGCCAGCAGGGCCCACAGACAAGAGACCCAGTACTTC. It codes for CASRAHRQETQYF.